This entry concerns a single TCR beta chain. Its cognate antigen has yet to be identified. There are no base qualities to consult, and no much larger clone falls within one base. The data belong to a study of blood T cell repertoires in COVID-19 (dated by TCRdb to the early 2020s). About the full investigation: Samples covering the acute and convalescent phases of COVID-19 were provided by collaborators in the United States, Italy and Spain. The prospective study material was composed of cDNA or gDNA derived from T cells, B-cell-depleted T cells, or PBMCs. Deeply sampled blood TCRbeta repertoires from subjects exposed to, actively infected with, or recovered from COVID-19 were included in the dataset. The repertoires were made available in a free public database intended to serve as a resource for research on the immune response to SARS-CoV-2. Samples came from the ongoing ImmuneRACE study (first 160 participants) plus 1,254 subjects from 6 global collaborators. Nearly every sample came with metadata listing a de-identified subject ID, COVID-19 status, age in years and sex. HLA class I and class II types, where available, came from metadata supplied by the sample provider rather than from assay-based typing. Broader findings and caveats from the paper: How much clinical and demographic metadata was included differed by source and by participant, and the metadata was provided uncurated.

V is shortened by 0 bases, J by 4 bases, and the region joining them spans 19 bases. Measured from the cysteine to the phenylalanine, the CDR3 is 18 residues long. Of all the DNA, just the CDR3 is kept, 54 bases in frame from base 1. CDR1 and CDR2 are drawn from the germline V gene: LGHNA, YSLEER. Whole blood was collected in K2EDTA tubes by collaborating institutions according to the institutions' own protocols. For TCRbeta analysis, collaborators shipped samples in one of three forms: frozen whole blood, isolated PBMCs, or DNA extracted from either of those sample types. The immunoSEQ Assay, a bias-controlled multiplex PCR, was used to amplify TCRbeta CDR3 regions from genomic DNA. In the source study's methods: The number of nucleated cells in each sample was estimated from the amplification of reference gene primers within the assay. To quantify the absolute abundance of each unique TCRbeta CDR3 rearrangement, sequence reads were collapsed and filtered. For each sample, productive Simpson clonality was calculated as the square root of Simpson's diversity index over productive rearrangements. This is the immuneACCESS table as TCRdb keeps it, with only in-frame sequences that have V and J called. A part of the clones is gone; compared with another copy, unresolved V genes explain less than half, and the rest is unexplained. For V, J and clone size, that table is used; D and trimming come from the DNA. This sample has just over 200,000 clones in its table, and under 90% of those were observed once. Together, the top ten hold roughly 5.7% of the sample.

The sequence was collected from a man older than 75 with acute or convalescent COVID-19. The rearrangement joined TRBV4-3 to TRBJ1-3; TRBD1 might be the D gene, on 5 matching bases. The sample taken for sequencing was peripheral blood. The CDR3 amino acid sequence is: CASSQEGPGRASGNTIYF. Here is the DNA: TGCGCCAGCAGCCAAGAAGGGCCAGGGAGGGCTTCCGGAAACACCATATATTTT.